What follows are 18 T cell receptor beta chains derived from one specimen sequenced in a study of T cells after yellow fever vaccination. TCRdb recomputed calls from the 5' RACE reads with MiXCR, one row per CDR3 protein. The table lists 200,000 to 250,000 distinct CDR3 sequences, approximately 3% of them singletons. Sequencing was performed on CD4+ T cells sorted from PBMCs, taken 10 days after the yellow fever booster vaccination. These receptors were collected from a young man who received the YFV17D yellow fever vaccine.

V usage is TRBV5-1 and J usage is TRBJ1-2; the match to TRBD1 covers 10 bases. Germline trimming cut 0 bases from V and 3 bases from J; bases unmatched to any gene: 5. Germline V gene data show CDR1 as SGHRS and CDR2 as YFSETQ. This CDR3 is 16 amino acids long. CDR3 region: CASSLDGQGGDYGYTF. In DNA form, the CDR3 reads TGCGCCAGCAGCTTGGATGGACAGGGGGGCGACTATGGCTACACCTTC. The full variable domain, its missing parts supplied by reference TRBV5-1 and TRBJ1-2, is KAGVTQTPRYLIKTRGQQVTLSCSPISGHRSVSWYQQTPGQGLQFLFEYFSETQRNKGNFPGRFSGRQFSNSRSEMNVSTLELGDSALYLCASSLDGQGGDYGYTFGSGTRLTVV.

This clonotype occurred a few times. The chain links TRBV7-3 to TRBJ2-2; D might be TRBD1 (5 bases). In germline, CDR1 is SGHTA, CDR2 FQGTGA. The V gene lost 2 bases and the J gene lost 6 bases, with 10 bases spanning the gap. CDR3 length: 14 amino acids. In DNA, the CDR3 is TGTGCCAGCAGCTTAGGCAGGGTTGCCGGGGAGCTGTTTTTT. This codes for CASSLGRVAGELFF.

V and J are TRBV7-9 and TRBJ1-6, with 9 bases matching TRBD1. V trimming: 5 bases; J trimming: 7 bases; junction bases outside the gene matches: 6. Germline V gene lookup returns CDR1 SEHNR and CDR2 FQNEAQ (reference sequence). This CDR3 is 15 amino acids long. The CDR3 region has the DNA TGTGCCAGCAGCATCGGGACAGGGTTGAATTCACCCCTCCACTTT. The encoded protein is CASSIGTGLNSPLHF.

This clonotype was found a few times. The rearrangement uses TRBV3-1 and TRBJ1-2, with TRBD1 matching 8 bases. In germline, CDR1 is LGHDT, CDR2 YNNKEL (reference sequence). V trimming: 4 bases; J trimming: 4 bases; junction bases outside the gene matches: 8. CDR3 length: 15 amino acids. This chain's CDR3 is CASSPQRTGLYGYTF. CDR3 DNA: TGTGCCAGCAGCCCCCAAAGGACAGGGCTCTATGGCTACACCTTC.

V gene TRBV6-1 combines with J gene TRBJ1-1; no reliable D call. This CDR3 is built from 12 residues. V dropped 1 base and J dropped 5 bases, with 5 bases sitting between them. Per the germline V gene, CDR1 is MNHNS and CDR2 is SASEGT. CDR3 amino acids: CASSEVTTEAFF. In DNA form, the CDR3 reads TGTGCCAGCAGTGAAGTGACGACTGAAGCTTTCTTT.

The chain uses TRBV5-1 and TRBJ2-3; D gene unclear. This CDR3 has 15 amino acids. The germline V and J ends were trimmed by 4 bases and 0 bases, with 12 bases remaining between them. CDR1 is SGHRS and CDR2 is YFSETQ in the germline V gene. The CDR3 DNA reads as TGCGCCAGCAGCGTGACGGATACTAGCACAGATACGCAGTATTTT. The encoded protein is CASSVTDTSTDTQYF.

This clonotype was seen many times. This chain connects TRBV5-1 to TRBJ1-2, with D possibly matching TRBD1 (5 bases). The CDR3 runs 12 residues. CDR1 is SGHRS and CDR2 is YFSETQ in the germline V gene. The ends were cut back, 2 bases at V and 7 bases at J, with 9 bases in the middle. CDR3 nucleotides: TGCGCCAGCAGCTTCTCGGGACCTGGCTACACCTTC. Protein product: CASSFSGPGYTF. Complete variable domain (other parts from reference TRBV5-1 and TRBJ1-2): KAGVTQTPRYLIKTRGQQVTLSCSPISGHRSVSWYQQTPGQGLQFLFEYFSETQRNKGNFPGRFSGRQFSNSRSEMNVSTLELGDSALYLCASSFSGPGYTFGSGTRLTVV.

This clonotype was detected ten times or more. CDR3 residues: CASSPGQGALSGANVLTF. In DNA, the CDR3 is TGTGCCAGCAGCCCGGGACAGGGCGCCCTCTCTGGGGCCAACGTCCTGACTTTC. V is TRBV5-5 and J is TRBJ2-6; 9 nucleotides line up with TRBD1. The V gene's germline CDR1 is SGHKS and CDR2 YYEKEE (reference sequence). CDR3 size: 18 residues. V was clipped by 4 bases and J by 0 bases; unmatched bases: 8.

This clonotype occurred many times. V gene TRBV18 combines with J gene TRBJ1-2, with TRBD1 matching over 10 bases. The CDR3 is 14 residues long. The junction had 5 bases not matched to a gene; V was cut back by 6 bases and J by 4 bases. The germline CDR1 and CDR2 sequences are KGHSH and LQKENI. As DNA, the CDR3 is TGTGCCAGCTCGCCCGGGACAGGGGCCTATGGCTACACCTTC. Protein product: CASSPGTGAYGYTF.

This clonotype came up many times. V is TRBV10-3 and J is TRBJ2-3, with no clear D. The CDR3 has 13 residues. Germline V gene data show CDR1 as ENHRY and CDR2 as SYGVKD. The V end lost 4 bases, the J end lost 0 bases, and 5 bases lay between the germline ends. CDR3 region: CAISGSSTDTQYF. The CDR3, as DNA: TGTGCCATCAGTGGATCTAGCACAGATACGCAGTATTTT.

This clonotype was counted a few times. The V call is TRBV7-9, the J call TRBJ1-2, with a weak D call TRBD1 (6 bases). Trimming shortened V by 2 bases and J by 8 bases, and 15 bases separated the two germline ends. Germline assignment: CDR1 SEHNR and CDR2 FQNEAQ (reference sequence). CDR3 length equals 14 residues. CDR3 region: CASSLQGSATGYTF. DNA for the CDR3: TGTGCCAGCAGCTTACAGGGGTCCGCTACCGGCTACACCTTC.

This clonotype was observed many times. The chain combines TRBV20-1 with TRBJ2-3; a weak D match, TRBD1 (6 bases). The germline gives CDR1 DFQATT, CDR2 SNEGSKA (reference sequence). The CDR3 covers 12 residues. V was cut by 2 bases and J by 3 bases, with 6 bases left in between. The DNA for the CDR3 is TGCAGTGCTAGACAGGGGACAGATACGCAGTATTTT. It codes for CSARQGTDTQYF.

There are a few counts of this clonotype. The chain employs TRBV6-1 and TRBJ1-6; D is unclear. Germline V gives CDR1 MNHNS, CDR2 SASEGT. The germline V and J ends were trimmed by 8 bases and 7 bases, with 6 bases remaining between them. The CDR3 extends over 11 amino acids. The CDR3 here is CASDTNSPLHF. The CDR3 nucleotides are TGTGCCAGCGACACGAATTCACCCCTCCACTTT.

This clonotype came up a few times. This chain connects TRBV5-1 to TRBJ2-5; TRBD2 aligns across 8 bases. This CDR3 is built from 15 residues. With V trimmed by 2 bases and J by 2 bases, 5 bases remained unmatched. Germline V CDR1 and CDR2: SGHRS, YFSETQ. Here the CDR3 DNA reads TGCGCCAGCAGCTTCACGGCTAGCGGGCAAGAGACCCAGTACTTC. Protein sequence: CASSFTASGQETQYF.

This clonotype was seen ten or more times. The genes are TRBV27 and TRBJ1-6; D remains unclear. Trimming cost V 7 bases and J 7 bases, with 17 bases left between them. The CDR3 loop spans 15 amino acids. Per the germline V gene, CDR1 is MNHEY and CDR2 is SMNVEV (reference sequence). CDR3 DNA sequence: TGTGCCAGCACCCCCTCGGGCCGGCGGAATTCACCCCTCCACTTT. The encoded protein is CASTPSGRRNSPLHF.

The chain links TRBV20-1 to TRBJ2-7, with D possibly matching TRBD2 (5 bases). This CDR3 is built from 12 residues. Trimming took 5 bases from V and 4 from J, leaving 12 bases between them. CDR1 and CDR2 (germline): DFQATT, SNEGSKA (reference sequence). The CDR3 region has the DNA TGCAGTGCTTTACGGGGTTGGTACGAGCAGTACTTC. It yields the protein CSALRGWYEQYF.

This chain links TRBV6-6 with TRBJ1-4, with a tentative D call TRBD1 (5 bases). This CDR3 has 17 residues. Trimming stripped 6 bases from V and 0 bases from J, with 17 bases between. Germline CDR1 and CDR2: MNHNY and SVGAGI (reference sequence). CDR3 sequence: CASRPRRDRPTNEKLFF. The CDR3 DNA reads TGTGCCAGCAGACCTAGGAGGGACCGTCCAACTAATGAAAAACTGTTTTTT.

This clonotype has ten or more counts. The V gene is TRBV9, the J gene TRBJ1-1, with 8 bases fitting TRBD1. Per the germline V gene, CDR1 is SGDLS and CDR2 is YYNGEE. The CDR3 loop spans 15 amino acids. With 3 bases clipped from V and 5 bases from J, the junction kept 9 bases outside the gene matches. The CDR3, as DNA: TGTGCCAGCAGCGCCGTCGACAGGGGTTGGACTGAAGCTTTCTTT. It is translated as CASSAVDRGWTEAFF.